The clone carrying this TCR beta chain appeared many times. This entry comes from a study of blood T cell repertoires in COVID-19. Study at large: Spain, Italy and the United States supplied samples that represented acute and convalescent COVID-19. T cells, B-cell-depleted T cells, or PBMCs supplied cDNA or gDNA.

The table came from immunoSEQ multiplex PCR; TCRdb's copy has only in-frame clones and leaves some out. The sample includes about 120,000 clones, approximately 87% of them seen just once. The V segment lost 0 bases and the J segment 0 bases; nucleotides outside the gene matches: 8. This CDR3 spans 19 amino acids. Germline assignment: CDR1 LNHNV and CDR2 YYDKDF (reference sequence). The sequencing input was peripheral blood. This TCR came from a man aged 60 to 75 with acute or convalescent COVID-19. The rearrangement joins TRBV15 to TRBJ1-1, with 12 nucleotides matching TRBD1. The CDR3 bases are TGTGCCACCAGCAGAGATGGGACAGGGGGCAAAGCCATGAACACTGAAGCTTTCTTT. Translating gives CATSRDGTGGKAMNTEAFF.